The clone carrying this T cell receptor beta chain turned up a few times. This entry is derived from a study of identical twins. Each CDR3 protein is one row after TCRdb ran MiXCR on the 5' RACE reads. Of 500,000 to 600,000 distinct CDR3 sequences listed, under 25% were seen once; the top ten hold around 0.9%. Germline CDR1 and CDR2: MNHEY and SVGAGI. This CDR3 comprises 15 residues. V lost 3 bases, J lost 7 bases, and 13 bases lay in between. The same sample was also studied in work on T cells expressing NK-cell markers.

The V gene is TRBV6-5, the J gene TRBJ1-6, with a tentative D call TRBD1 (5 bases). Sequences were obtained from CD4+ T cells sorted from blood. The TCR was taken from a woman younger than 35 in good health. In DNA form, the CDR3 reads TGTGCCAGCAGTTATTCCGGGACGGTGAATTCACCCCTCCACTTT. Residues: CASSYSGTVNSPLHF.